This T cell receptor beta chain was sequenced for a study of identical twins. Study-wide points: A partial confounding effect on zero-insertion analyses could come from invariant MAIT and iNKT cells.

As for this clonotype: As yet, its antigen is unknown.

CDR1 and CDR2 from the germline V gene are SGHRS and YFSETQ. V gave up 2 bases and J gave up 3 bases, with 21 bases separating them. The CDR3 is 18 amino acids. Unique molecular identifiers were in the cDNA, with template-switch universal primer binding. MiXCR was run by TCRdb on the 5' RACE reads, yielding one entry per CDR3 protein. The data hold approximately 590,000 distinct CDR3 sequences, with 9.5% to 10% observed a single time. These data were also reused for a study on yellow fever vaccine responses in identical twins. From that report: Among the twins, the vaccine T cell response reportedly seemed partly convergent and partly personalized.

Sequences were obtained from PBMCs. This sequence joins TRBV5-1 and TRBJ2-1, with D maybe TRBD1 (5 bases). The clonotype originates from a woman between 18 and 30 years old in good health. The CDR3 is CASSLGSRSWGFYNEQFF. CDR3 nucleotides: TGCGCCAGCAGCTTAGGTAGCAGGAGCTGGGGCTTCTACAATGAGCAGTTCTTC.